The T cell receptor beta chain under discussion was sequenced for a study of T-cell memory formation after mild COVID-19. Findings and limits, study-wide: Second-wave clones peaking on day 37 lacked confirmed SARS-CoV-2 specificity. Balance between CD4 and CD8 was seen in clones contracting day 15 to 85, and a CD4+ lean was seen in later expanders. Shrinking CD4+ clones were chiefly CM and EM; CD8+ ones were chiefly EMRA.

V was cut by 2 bases and J by 8 bases, with 7 bases left in between. Looked up from germline, CDR1 is SGHAT and CDR2 is FQNNGV. The CDR3 totals 12 residues. Constant-segment-primed 5'RACE gave TCR alpha and TCR beta cDNA libraries with sample barcodes and UMIs. TCRdb fed the 5' RACE reads into MiXCR, producing one record per CDR3 protein. The sample shows 300,000 to 350,000 distinct CDR3 sequences, roughly an eighth of them seen only once. To note about this clonotype: Its antigen is unidentified.

The chain has TRBV11-2 and TRBJ2-1; D gene ambiguous. The sample consisted of PBMCs or a T cell subset sorted from them (not recorded which). The clonotype was recovered from a man aged 18 to 35 who had mild COVID-19 (a few samples of this study predate the infection). Cell type and time point are not known. DNA of the CDR3: TGTGCCAGCAGCTTACATGGGGATGAGCAGTTCTTC. Translating gives CASSLHGDEQFF. The variable domain in full, with the rest retrieved from reference TRBV11-2 and TRBJ2-1, is EAGVAQSPRYKIIEKRQSVAFWCNPISGHATLYWYQQILGQGPKLLIQFQNNGVVDDSQLPKDRFSAERLKGVDSTLKIQPAKLEDSAVYLCASSLHGDEQFFGPGTRLTVL.